The 2 T cell receptor beta chains below come from one sample, sequenced in a study of T-cell reconstitution after alpha-beta-depleted transplantation in children. Library preparation (for TCRbeta) was performed with unique molecular identifiers. TCRdb independently ran MiXCR on the PCR reads; one entry per CDR3 protein. The sample yields approximately 400,000 distinct CDR3 sequences, 15% to 20% seen once. The specimen comprised PBMCs, mostly from graft donor cells, sampled 360 days after TCRalphabeta/CD19-depleted stem cell transplant. The receptors originated from a boy under two years old who had a stem cell transplant for Wiskott-Aldrich syndrome, so the T cells may come from the graft donor.

In its sample, this clonotype was seen a few times. V usage is TRBV12-3 or TRBV12-4 and J usage is TRBJ2-1, with TRBD2 identical over 8 bases. Unmatched junction bases numbered 3, after V lost 3 bases and J lost 14 bases. The CDR3 loop spans 11 amino acids. Here the CDR3 DNA reads TGTGCCAGCAGTTTTGGACTAGCTAAGTTCTTC. Protein: CASSFGLAKFF.

Comment on this clonotype: This sequence may be a read error, since a much larger clone differs from it by one base. The V gene is TRBV7-9, the J gene TRBJ2-7; no firm D call. Looked up from germline, CDR1 is SEHNR and CDR2 is FQNEAQ (reference sequence). The CDR3 sequence is 15 residues long. Between the trimmed V and J ends, which lost 7 bases and 3 bases, there was a span of 19 bases. The chain's CDR3 is CASIKEGVNFYEQYF. CDR3 DNA sequence: TGTGCCAGCATCAAAGAAGGCGTAAATTTCTACGAGCAGTACTTC.